This TCR beta chain was found in a study of T cells in localized non-small cell lung cancer. General study points: Turning up in adjacent lung were a median approximately 58 of the top 100 tumor clones. As only one tumor region underwent sequencing, heterogeneity remains possible.

This CDR3 has 16 residues. On this clone: Its antigen is unknown.

Sequenced by immunoSEQ multiplex PCR; TCRdb stores in-frame clones only, minus some. The sample holds tens of thousands of clones, roughly 80% seen once. This specimen was peripheral blood, taken before any cancer treatment. The chain uses TRBV21-1 and TRBJ2-3; the table gives TRBD2 as D, unverified against the DNA. TRBV21-1 is listed as a pseudogene. The TCR was taken from a male donor older than 55 with stage II squamous cell lung carcinoma. Here the CDR3 reads CASSKAGRGNTDTQYF. CDR3 nucleotide sequence: TGTGCCAGCAGCAAAGCGGGGCGGGGTAATACAGATACGCAGTATTTT.